Sequencing of this TCR beta chain was carried out in a study of beta chain features in type 1 diabetes. Notes on the study in general: Among patients with Type 1 diabetes, TCRB CDR3s were moderately but significantly shorter in every one of the four CD4+ subsets. In type 1 diabetes patients, VDJ junctions had fewer insertions; deletions at these junctions were more frequent.

The CDR3 contains 12 residues. CDR1 is SGHDN and CDR2 is FVKESK in the germline V gene. V lost 0 bases and J 5 bases, leaving 4 bases between the germline ends. The study reverse transcribed the entire isolated RNA, so it sequenced expressed TCRB transcripts. Some clones are missing from TCRdb's copy, which holds only in-frame ones; the method was immunoSEQ multiplex PCR. This table holds around 240,000 clones, around 15% found once. In regard to this clone: Its target is unknown.

Sequenced: naive CD4+ T cells from blood. The J gene is TRBJ2-5, the V gene TRBV14; the D is unclear. This sequence originates from a man aged 25-45 years with type 1 diabetes. This chain's CDR3 is CASSQDKETQYF. The CDR3 DNA is TGTGCCAGCAGCCAAGATAAGGAGACCCAGTACTTC. The whole variable domain, filled in from reference TRBV14 and TRBJ2-5, reads EAGVTQFPSHSVIEKGQTVTLRCDPISGHDNLYWYRRVMGKEIKFLLHFVKESKQDESGMPNNRFLAERTGGTYSTLKVQPAELEDSGVYFCASSQDKETQYFGPGTRLLVL.